The text below deals with one T cell receptor beta chain. What it binds is not known. This sample is drawn from a study of cytomegalovirus exposure and HLA in healthy donors. Study observations and caveats: TCR beta V- and J-gene trimming was later associated with a missense DCLRE1C variant. An analysis that came later showed most CMV-associated TCR beta chains appearing HLA-restricted.

CDR3 length: 14 amino acids. Germline values: CDR1 MNHEY, CDR2 SVGAGI. V dropped 5 bases and J dropped 9; count of bases not matched to a gene: 9. 13 Jbeta primers and 60 Vbeta primers were used for the PCR. TCRdb's copy holds only in-frame clones and misses some; the assay was immunoSEQ multiplex PCR. The table records about 99,000 clones, around 76% of them present only once. Sequenced: PBMCs. The sequence derives from a woman between 18 and 29 years old in good health and CMV-seropositive. The V call is TRBV6-5, the J call TRBJ2-1; 8 bases are a match to TRBD1. CDR3 sequence: CASSPGGAGGEQFF. For the CDR3, the DNA is TGTGCCAGCAGTCCAGGGGGCGCAGGGGGTGAGCAGTTCTTC.